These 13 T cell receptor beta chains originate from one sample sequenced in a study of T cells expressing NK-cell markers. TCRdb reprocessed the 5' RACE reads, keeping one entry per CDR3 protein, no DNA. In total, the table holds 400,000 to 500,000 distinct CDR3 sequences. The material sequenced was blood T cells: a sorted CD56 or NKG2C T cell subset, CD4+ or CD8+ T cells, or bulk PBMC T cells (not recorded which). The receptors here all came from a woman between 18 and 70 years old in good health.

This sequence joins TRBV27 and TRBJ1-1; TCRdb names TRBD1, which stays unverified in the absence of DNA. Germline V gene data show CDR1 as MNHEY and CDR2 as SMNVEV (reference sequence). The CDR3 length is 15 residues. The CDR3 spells CASRLETGVGTEAFF.

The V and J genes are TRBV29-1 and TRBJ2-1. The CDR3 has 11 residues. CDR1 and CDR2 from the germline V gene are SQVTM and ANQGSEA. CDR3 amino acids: CSVKRYNEQFF.

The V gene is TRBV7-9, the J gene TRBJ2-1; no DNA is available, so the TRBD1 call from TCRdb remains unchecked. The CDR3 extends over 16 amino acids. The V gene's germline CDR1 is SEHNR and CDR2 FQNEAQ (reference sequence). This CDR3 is CASSLVSRQGDNEQFF.

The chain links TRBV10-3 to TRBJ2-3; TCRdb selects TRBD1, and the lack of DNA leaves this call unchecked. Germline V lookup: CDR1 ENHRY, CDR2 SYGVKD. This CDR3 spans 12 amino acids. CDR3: CAIGLPGDTQYF.

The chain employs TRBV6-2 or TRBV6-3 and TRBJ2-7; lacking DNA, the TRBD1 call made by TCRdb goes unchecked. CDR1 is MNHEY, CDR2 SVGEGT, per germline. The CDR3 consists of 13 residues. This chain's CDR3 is CASNPDQGDEQYF.

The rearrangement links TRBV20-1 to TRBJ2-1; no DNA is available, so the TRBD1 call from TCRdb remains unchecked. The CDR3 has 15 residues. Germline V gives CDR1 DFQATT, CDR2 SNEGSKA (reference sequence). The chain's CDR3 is CSAPRADSRVNEQFF.

The CDR3 is CASSIRGGGTDTQYF. The chain is built from TRBV19 and TRBJ2-3; lacking DNA, the TRBD1 call made by TCRdb goes unchecked. Germline-derived CDR1 and CDR2 are LNHDA and SQIVND (reference sequence). The CDR3 has 15 residues. Full variable domain (remainder filled in from reference TRBV19 and TRBJ2-3): DGGITQSPKYLFRKEGQNVTLSCEQNLNHDAMYWYRQDPGQGLRLIYYSQIVNDFQKGDIAEGYSVSREKKESFPLTVTSAQKNPTAFYLCASSIRGGGTDTQYFGPGTRLTVL.

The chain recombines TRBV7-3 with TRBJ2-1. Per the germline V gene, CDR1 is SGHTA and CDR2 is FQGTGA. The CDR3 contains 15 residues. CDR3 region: CASSLGLTINNEQFF. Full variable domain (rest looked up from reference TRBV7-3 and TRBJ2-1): GAGVSQTPSNKVTEKGKYVELRCDPISGHTALYWYRQSLGQGPEFLIYFQGTGAADDSGLPNDRFFAVRPEGSVSTLKIQRTERGDSAVYLCASSLGLTINNEQFFGPGTRLTVL.

CDR3: CASSPAEGYNSPLHF. This chain connects TRBV5-1 to TRBJ1-6. Germline CDR1 and CDR2: SGHRS and YFSETQ. The CDR3 runs to 15 residues.

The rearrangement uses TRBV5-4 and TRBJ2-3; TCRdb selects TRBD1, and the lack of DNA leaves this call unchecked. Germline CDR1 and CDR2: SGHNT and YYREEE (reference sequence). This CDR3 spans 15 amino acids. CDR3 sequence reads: CASSSSGQFTDTQYF.

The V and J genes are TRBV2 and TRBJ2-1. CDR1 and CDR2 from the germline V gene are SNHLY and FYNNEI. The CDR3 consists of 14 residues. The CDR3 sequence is CASRPSVPYNEQFF.

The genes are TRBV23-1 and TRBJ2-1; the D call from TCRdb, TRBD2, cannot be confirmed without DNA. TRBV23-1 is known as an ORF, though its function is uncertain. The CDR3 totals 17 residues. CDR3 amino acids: CASSQSPSGVSYNEQFF.

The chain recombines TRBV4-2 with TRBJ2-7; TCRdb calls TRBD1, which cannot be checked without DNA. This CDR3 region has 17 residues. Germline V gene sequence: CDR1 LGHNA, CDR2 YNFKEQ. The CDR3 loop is CASSPIGQGALSYEQYF.